One sample yielded the 30 T cell receptor beta chains listed below, sequenced in a study of Graves' ophthalmopathy and Graves' hyperthyroidism. Using RNA transcripts, the TCR beta CDR3 regions were amplified. HTBI-primed first-round RT-PCR preceded second-round multiplex PCR. MiXCR, applied by TCRdb to the multiplex PCR reads, yields one record per CDR3 protein. This sample carries roughly 410,000 distinct CDR3 sequences, over 15% of them seen once, and the ten largest clones take about 7%. Material for sequencing was peripheral blood. The receptors were gathered from a woman between 18 and 29 years old with stable Graves' hyperthyroidism.

This clonotype was recorded many times. The CDR3 reads CASSSSPWVNTEAFF. The CDR3 nucleotides are TGTGCCAGCAGTTCCAGCCCCTGGGTGAACACTGAAGCTTTCTTT. V is TRBV27 and J is TRBJ1-1; D ambiguous. Germline V gives CDR1 MNHEY, CDR2 SMNVEV (reference sequence). The V and J ends lost 4 bases and 0 bases respectively, with 12 bases between them. The CDR3 has 15 residues.

This clonotype was counted many times. Just one base apart from a much larger clone, this may be a read error. In this CDR3 the conserved last residue, phenylalanine or tryptophan, is missing, so a read error is likely. The V gene is TRBV6-1, the J gene TRBJ1-1; TRBD1 matches 8 bases. Germline CDR1 reads MNHNS; CDR2 reads SASEGT. The CDR3 spans 14 residues. The ends lost 6 bases at V and 5 bases at J; junction bases unmatched: 8. The CDR3 DNA follows: TGTGCCAGCAGATCCCGGACAGGGTTAACTGAAGCTTTCCTT. Protein: CASRSRTGLTEAFL.

Points on this clonotype: A read error may produce the germline difference seen at one junction end. This chain connects TRBV6-5 to TRBJ2-7, with 10 bases that match TRBD1. Germline loops: CDR1 MNHEY, CDR2 SVGAGI. CDR3 length: 15 amino acids. DNA of the CDR3: TGTGCCAGCGGTTACTCGGGGACAGGGGTCTACGAGCAGTACTTC. It is translated as CASGYSGTGVYEQYF.

This clonotype was recorded at least ten times. The genes are TRBV6-4 and TRBJ1-1, with 9 bases fitting TRBD1. V shed 4 bases and J 14 bases; nucleotides not matched to a gene: 11. In germline, CDR1 is MRHNA, CDR2 SNTAGT. CDR3 length: 13 residues. CDR3: CASSGETGGKSFF. The CDR3 nucleotides read TGTGCCAGCAGTGGTGAAACAGGGGGCAAGTCATTCTTT.

V usage is TRBV7-3 and J usage is TRBJ2-7; 8 positions match TRBD2. This CDR3 spans 16 amino acids. The V gene's germline CDR1 is SGHTA and CDR2 FQGTGA. With V trimmed by 5 bases and J by 5 bases, 14 bases remained unmatched. The CDR3, as DNA: TGTGCCAGCAGCCACCAGGGTCGAGCGGGAGTCGACGAGCAGTACTTC. This codes for CASSHQGRAGVDEQYF.

Regarding this clonotype: The junction shows a germline mismatch at one end, possibly a read error. In DNA, the CDR3 is TGCAGTGCTAGGAGGGGTGGGCAGACTAATGAAAAACCGTTTTTT. Its protein product is CSARRGGQTNEKPFF. V gene TRBV20-1 combines with J gene TRBJ1-4, with a tentative D call TRBD1 (5 bases). This CDR3 is built from 15 residues. The germline V gene encodes CDR1 DFQATT and CDR2 SNEGSKA (reference sequence).

The J gene is TRBJ1-1, the V gene TRBV20-1; D perhaps matches TRBD1 (5 bases). This CDR3 contains 12 residues. The V gene lost 6 bases and the J gene lost 4 bases, with 12 bases spanning the gap. Germline CDR1 and CDR2: DFQATT and SNEGSKA (reference sequence). CDR3 protein: CSARGRVTEAFF. The CDR3 DNA follows: TGCAGTGCCCGGGGGAGGGTCACTGAAGCTTTCTTT.

CDR3 DNA: TGTGCCAGCAGCTTAATTCAAATCAGGACAGGGAACACCGGGGAGCTGTTTTTT. Protein sequence: CASSLIQIRTGNTGELFF. The chain combines TRBV11-1 with TRBJ2-2; TRBD1 matches 7 bases. The J segment lost 1 base and the V segment lost 2 bases, leaving 10 bases of the junction unmatched. CDR1 is SGHAT, CDR2 FQDESV, per germline (reference sequence). The CDR3 covers 18 residues.

This clonotype occurred many times. The J gene is TRBJ2-5, the V gene TRBV24-1, with D possibly TRBD1 on 6 matching bases. V was cut by 4 bases and J by 2 bases, with 16 bases left in between. Germline V gene lookup returns CDR1 KGHDR and CDR2 SFDVKD. The CDR3 length is 16 residues. The CDR3 is CATSERTGHSQETQYF. The CDR3 region has the DNA TGTGCCACCAGTGAACGAACGGGACATTCACAAGAGACCCAGTACTTC.

The sample holds a few counts of this clonotype. The chain couples TRBV19 to TRBJ2-7; 8 nucleotides line up with TRBD1. Trimming at V came to 5 bases and at J to 3 bases, leaving 12 bases not matched to a gene. Germline V gene data show CDR1 as LNHDA and CDR2 as SQIVND (reference sequence). There are 16 residues in the CDR3. CDR3 DNA: TGTGCCAGTAGTGCGCTGGGGACAGGACGAAACTACGAGCAGTACTTC. It specifies CASSALGTGRNYEQYF.

As concerns this clonotype: This CDR3 fails to terminate in the conserved phenylalanine or tryptophan, so it likely reflects a read error. The DNA is left out, because the CDR3 cannot be placed on it with certainty; the CDR3 is given as TCRdb lists it. The V call is TRBV12-3 or TRBV12-4, the J call TRBJ1-1. The CDR3 sequence runs 14 residues, both termini included. The CDR3 sequence is CASEKPGLDTESFY.

Ten or more counts support this clonotype. The rearrangement joins TRBV4-1 to TRBJ1-2, with D unresolved. The germline V gene has CDR1 MGHRA and CDR2 YSYEKL. V lost 2 bases and J lost 4, with 11 bases in between. The length of the CDR3 is 14 residues. The CDR3 DNA is TGCGCCAGCAGCCAAACGGCAGACCGCTATGGCTACACCTTC. This gives the protein CASSQTADRYGYTF.

CDR3 in amino acids: CASSDNRVLYGYTF. The DNA for the CDR3 is TGTGCCAGCAGTGACAACAGGGTGCTCTATGGCTACACCTTC. The chain links TRBV6-2 or TRBV6-3 to TRBJ1-2; possibly TRBD1 for D (6 bases). The CDR3 is made up of 14 amino acids. Trimming left V 5 bases short and J 4 bases short, with 14 bases between. From germline, CDR1 is MNHEY and CDR2 SVGEGT.

On this clonotype itself: This may come from a read error, since a much larger clone is one base off. This sequence joins TRBV11-2 and TRBJ1-2; D call uncertain. Per germline, CDR1 SGHAT and CDR2 FQNNGV. The CDR3 sequence is 13 residues long. The CDR3 coding sequence is TGTGCCAGCAGCTTAGTGGGCAGCTTCGGCTTCACCTTC. The encoded protein is CASSLVGSFGFTF.

This clonotype was recorded many times. This chain uses TRBV11-2 with TRBJ2-7, with D unclear. In germline, CDR1 is SGHAT, CDR2 FQNNGV. The V gene lost 1 base and the J gene lost 3 bases, with 7 bases spanning the gap. The CDR3 has 13 amino acids. CDR3 in amino acids: CASSLVDGYEQYF. The CDR3 region has the DNA TGTGCCAGCAGCTTAGTGGACGGCTACGAGCAGTACTTC.

At least ten counts were recorded for this clonotype. The chain joins TRBV10-2 to TRBJ2-7; D is unresolved. The V end was cut by 3 bases, the J end by 5 bases, with 11 bases between. This CDR3 region has 13 residues. From germline, CDR1 is WSHSY and CDR2 SAAADI. CDR3 loop: CASSEREMNEQYF. CDR3 in DNA: TGCGCCAGCAGTGAAAGGGAAATGAACGAGCAGTACTTC.

This clonotype was recorded only once. The chain couples TRBV12-3 or TRBV12-4 to TRBJ2-7; the D is unclear. CDR3 length: 16 amino acids. V dropped 6 bases and J dropped 4 bases, with 22 bases sitting between them. For the CDR3, the DNA is TGTGCCAGCAGCTATACTCGACCGAACCTAGGGTACGAGCAGTACTTC. Protein product: CASSYTRPNLGYEQYF.

This clonotype came up many times. V usage is TRBV12-3 or TRBV12-4 and J usage is TRBJ1-1; 8 bases match TRBD1. The CDR3 length is 12 residues. With V trimmed by 3 bases and J by 12 bases, 6 bases remained unmatched. CDR3 sequence (DNA): TGTGCCAGCAGTTTGGGGCAGGGGGCACCTTTCTTT. It specifies CASSLGQGAPFF.

This clonotype was found many times. The V gene is TRBV12-3 or TRBV12-4, the J gene TRBJ1-5; 9 bases line up with TRBD1. This CDR3 spans 15 amino acids. V trimming: 1 base; J trimming: 5 bases; junction bases outside the gene matches: 3. CDR3 DNA: TGTGCCAGCAGTTTAGAGGGACAGGGACATCAGCCCCAGCATTTT. It specifies CASSLEGQGHQPQHF.

This clonotype was counted at least ten times. This chain joins TRBV6-4 and TRBJ1-2; D is possibly TRBD1 (5 bases). Trimming cost V 2 bases and J 4 bases, with 11 bases left between them. The CDR3 loop spans 14 amino acids. Germline-derived CDR1 and CDR2 are MRHNA and SNTAGT. Written as DNA, the CDR3 is TGTGCCAGCAGTGACGGGGACGGAGGCTATGGCTACACCTTC. This sequence encodes CASSDGDGGYGYTF.

At least ten counts were recorded for this clonotype. V gene TRBV7-9 combines with J gene TRBJ2-5, with a possible D match to TRBD1 (6 bases). This CDR3 spans 17 amino acids. Germline CDR1 is SEHNR and CDR2 is FQNEAQ (reference sequence). Trimming removed 2 bases at V and 5 bases at J, with 21 bases between. CDR3 in DNA: TGTGCCAGCAGCTTAACTTCAGGAAAGGGGGAAAGGGAGACCCAGTACTTC. Translation: CASSLTSGKGERETQYF.

This clonotype was picked up many times. The gene calls are TRBV20-1 and TRBJ2-5, with D hard to call. CDR3 length: 12 amino acids. Germline CDR1 is DFQATT and CDR2 is SNEGSKA (reference sequence). V was cut by 1 base and J by 2 bases, with 5 bases left in between. CDR3 loop: CSARARQETQYF. The DNA for the CDR3 is TGCAGTGCTAGAGCCAGACAAGAGACCCAGTACTTC.

This clonotype appeared many times. The chain couples TRBV6-5 to TRBJ1-2, with TRBD1 matching over 10 bases. Germline V gene sequence: CDR1 MNHEY, CDR2 SVGAGI. V gave up 4 bases and J gave up 7 bases; unmatched junction bases: 3. This CDR3 region has 13 residues. CDR3 in amino acids: CASSSGTGAGYTF. The CDR3 DNA reads TGTGCCAGCAGTTCCGGGACAGGGGCTGGCTACACCTTC.

This clonotype was detected ten times or more. The chain employs TRBV19 and TRBJ1-1, with D unresolved. Germline V gene sequence: CDR1 LNHDA, CDR2 SQIVND (reference sequence). This CDR3 has 13 amino acids. Trimming took off 7 bases at V and 4 bases at J, with 13 bases between the two ends. CDR3 region: CASTVRDGTEAFF. The DNA of the CDR3 is TGTGCCAGTACCGTACGGGATGGCACTGAAGCTTTCTTT.

This clonotype showed up many times. V gene TRBV12-3 or TRBV12-4 combines with J gene TRBJ1-2, with D perhaps TRBD1 (5 bases). Trimming left V 1 base short and J 1 base short, with 19 bases between. This CDR3 is built from 18 residues. The CDR3 DNA is TGTGCCAGCAGTTTAGGTCCAGGGAGAGGGAAGATTAACTATGGCTACACCTTC. Amino acid sequence: CASSLGPGRGKINYGYTF.

The chain has TRBV7-9 and TRBJ1-5; 10 bases are a match to TRBD1. CDR1 SEHNR and CDR2 FQNEAQ come from the germline V gene (reference sequence). Trimming at V came to 5 bases and at J to 4 bases, leaving 5 bases not matched to a gene. CDR3 length: 15 residues. In DNA form, the CDR3 reads TGTGCCAGCAGCCTCGGGACAGGGGATAATCAGCCCCAGCATTTT. This codes for CASSLGTGDNQPQHF.

This clonotype was counted at least ten times. This chain connects TRBV6-1 to TRBJ1-2; tentatively, D is TRBD1 (5 bases). The germline V gene has CDR1 MNHNS and CDR2 SASEGT. Trimming shortened V by 0 bases and J by 7 bases, and 12 bases separated the two germline ends. This CDR3 contains 14 residues. In nucleotides, the CDR3 is TGTGCCAGCAGTGAAGCGGGACGGCGGTTTGGCTACACCTTC. It is translated as CASSEAGRRFGYTF.

The gene calls are TRBV6-1 and TRBJ1-1; 8 bases fit TRBD1. The CDR3 has 14 residues. Losses at the gene ends were 8 bases for V and 3 bases for J; bases not matched to a gene: 8. CDR1 is MNHNS and CDR2 is SASEGT in the germline V gene. This chain's CDR3 is CASRTGRWDTEAFF. In DNA, the CDR3 is TGTGCCAGCCGGACAGGGCGATGGGACACTGAAGCTTTCTTT.

This clonotype has only a few counts. The chain recombines TRBV7-2 with TRBJ1-3; D is unresolved. Germline-derived CDR1 and CDR2 are SGHTA and FQGNSA. V was cut by 1 base and J by 0 bases, with 7 bases left in between. This CDR3 contains 15 residues. The CDR3 nucleotides are TGTGCCAGCAGCTTAGGGCGGACCTCTGGAAACACCATATATTTT. This sequence encodes CASSLGRTSGNTIYF.

This clonotype was counted at least ten times. V usage is TRBV19 and J usage is TRBJ1-2, with D hard to call. Per the germline V gene, CDR1 is LNHDA and CDR2 is SQIVND (reference sequence). The CDR3 loop spans 12 amino acids. The germline V and J ends were trimmed by 6 bases and 5 bases, with 10 bases remaining between them. The CDR3 sequence: CASRSARYGYTF. The CDR3 DNA sequence: TGTGCCAGTAGGTCCGCCCGATATGGCTACACCTTC.